The source of this T cell receptor beta chain is a study of T-cell memory formation after mild COVID-19. Study at large: Clusters were largely donor specific.

The J segment lost 7 bases and the V segment lost 3 bases, leaving 6 bases of the junction unmatched. Germline V CDR1 and CDR2: MGHRA, YSYEKL. This CDR3 is built from 14 residues. On this clonotype itself: No antigen is known for it.

Findings and limits, study-wide: Some SARS-CoV-2-responding clones were already detected in memory before infection. Largely, contracting CD4+ clones fell within CM and EM, and contracting CD8+ clones within EMRA.

The authors produced TCR alpha and TCR beta cDNA libraries with sample barcodes and UMIs by 5'RACE using constant-segment primers. A single record per CDR3 protein comes from TCRdb applying MiXCR to the 5' RACE reads. The table shows approximately 100,000 distinct CDR3 sequences, with 8.5% to 14% occurring only once. Sequencing was done on a sample of PBMCs or a T cell subset sorted from them (not recorded which). The V gene is TRBV4-1, the J gene TRBJ2-1; TRBD2 matches at 7 bases. The TCR comes from a man aged 18 to 35 who had mild COVID-19 (a few samples of this study predate the infection). Cell type and time point are not known. DNA of the CDR3: TGCGCCAGCAGCCATTCGGGAGGAATGAATGAGCAGTTCTTC. This codes for CASSHSGGMNEQFF.